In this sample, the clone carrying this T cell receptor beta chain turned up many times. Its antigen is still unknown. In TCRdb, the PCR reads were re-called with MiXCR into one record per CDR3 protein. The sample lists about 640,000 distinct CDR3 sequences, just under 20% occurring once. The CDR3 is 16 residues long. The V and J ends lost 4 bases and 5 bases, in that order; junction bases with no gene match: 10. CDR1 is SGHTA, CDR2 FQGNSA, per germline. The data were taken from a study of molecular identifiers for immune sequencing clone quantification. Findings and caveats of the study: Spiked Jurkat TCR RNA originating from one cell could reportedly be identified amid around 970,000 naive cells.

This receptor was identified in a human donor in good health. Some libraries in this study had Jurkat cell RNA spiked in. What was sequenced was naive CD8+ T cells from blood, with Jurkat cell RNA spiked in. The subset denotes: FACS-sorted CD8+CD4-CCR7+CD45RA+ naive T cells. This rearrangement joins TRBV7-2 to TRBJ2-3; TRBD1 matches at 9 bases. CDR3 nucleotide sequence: TGTGCCAGCAGCTCCCGGTGGGACAGGGACAAAGATACGCAGTATTTT. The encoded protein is CASSSRWDRDKDTQYF.